Shown below are 22 T cell receptor beta chains from a single sample sequenced in a study of tumor-infiltrating lymphocytes in primary liver carcinoma. The study extracted blood RNA from unsorted whole blood and also extracted germline DNA. Priming with a constant-region primer yielded TCR beta cDNA from roughly 490 ng total RNA. What produced the TCR beta libraries was three nested multiplex PCR rounds using slightly modified ARM-PCR. In the first two PCR rounds, TRBV1-TRBV30 forward primers were paired with a C-beta reverse primer, and each round lasted roughly 10 cycles. Via MiXCR, TCRdb re-called the multiplex PCR reads, giving one row per CDR3 protein. The sample shows around 330,000 distinct CDR3 sequences, nearly 60% of them seen only once. The source material was peripheral blood. Receptor source: a woman younger than 45 with primary liver carcinoma and hepatitis B virus infection.

This clonotype was detected only a few times. The V gene is TRBV7-8, the J gene TRBJ1-2, with 8 bases matching TRBD1. The CDR3 loop spans 14 amino acids. CDR1 is SGHVS, CDR2 FQNEAQ, per germline. The V and J ends lost 3 bases and 4 bases, in that order; junction bases with no gene match: 4. This CDR3 is CASSFNRGAYGYTF. The CDR3 DNA sequence: TGTGCCAGCAGCTTCAACAGGGGGGCCTATGGCTACACCTTC.

This clonotype was recorded at least ten times. The chain has TRBV6-1 and TRBJ2-7; D is unresolved. Germline CDR1 MNHNS, CDR2 SASEGT. The ends were cut back, 5 bases at V and 7 bases at J, with 12 bases in the middle. The CDR3 runs to 12 residues. The CDR3 loop is CASSFRRQEQYF. The CDR3 bases are TGTGCCAGCAGTTTCCGACGCCAAGAGCAGTACTTC.

This clonotype was counted once. The chain recombines TRBV11-3 with TRBJ2-7; D may match TRBD1 or TRBD2 (7 bases each). CDR1 is SGHNT, CDR2 YENEEA, per germline. CDR3 size: 17 residues. V dropped 1 base and J dropped 7 bases, with 23 bases sitting between them. The CDR3 DNA reads as TGTGCCAGCAGCTTAGCCACCATAGGGAGGGGGCACAATGAGCAGTACTTC. Translation gives CASSLATIGRGHNEQYF. The full variable domain, rest sourced from reference TRBV11-3 and TRBJ2-7, is EAGVVQSPRYKIIEKKQPVAFWCNPISGHNTLYWYLQNLGQGPELLIRYENEEAVDDSQLPKDRFSAERLKGVDSTLKIQPAELGDSAVYLCASSLATIGRGHNEQYFGPGTRLTVT.

In its sample, this clonotype was seen a few times. One base away lies a much larger clone, so this may be a sequencing read error. This chain joins TRBV11-3 and TRBJ2-2, with D uncertain. Trimming stripped 2 bases from V and 7 bases from J, with 11 bases between. Germline V gives CDR1 SGHNT, CDR2 YENEEA. The CDR3 is 14 amino acids. As DNA, the CDR3 is TGTGCCAGCAGCTTAATGTCTGCCTGCGGGGAGCTGTTTTTT. Amino acids: CASSLMSACGELFF. Supplemented by reference TRBV11-3 and TRBJ2-2, the full variable domain reads EAGVVQSPRYKIIEKKQPVAFWCNPISGHNTLYWYLQNLGQGPELLIRYENEEAVDDSQLPKDRFSAERLKGVDSTLKIQPAELGDSAVYLCASSLMSACGELFFGEGSRLTVL.

Regarding this clonotype: A read error may be the cause here, since a much bigger clone is one base away. The genes are TRBV12-3 or TRBV12-4 and TRBJ2-4; D is possibly TRBD1 (5 bases). The CDR3 is made up of 15 amino acids. CDR3 in amino acids: CTSSPREVVKNIQYF. The CDR3 bases are TGTACCAGCAGTCCCAGGGAAGTGGTCAAAAACATTCAGTACTTC.

Turning to this clonotype: One end of the junction fails to match germline, which may point to a read error. The chain combines TRBV6-5 with TRBJ1-3; 9 bases agree with TRBD1. The germline CDR1 and CDR2 sequences are MNHEY and SVGAGI. The CDR3 is 15 residues long. The CDR3 sequence: CVSRLTGGGGNTIYF. The CDR3 bases are TGTGTCAGCAGGTTAACAGGGGGCGGTGGAAACACCATATATTTT.

For this clonotype: Mismatch with germline at one junction end may stem from a read error. The V and J genes are TRBV4-2 and TRBJ2-7; 9 bases are a match to TRBD2. The CDR3 totals 18 residues. CDR1 is LGHNA and CDR2 is YNFKEQ in the germline V gene. Here the CDR3 reads CAGSQGFRTSARGGEQYF. In DNA, the CDR3 is TGTGCCGGCAGCCAAGGGTTTCGGACTAGCGCACGGGGGGGGGAGCAGTACTTC.

This clonotype was observed at least ten times. The V gene is TRBV6-2 or TRBV6-3, the J gene TRBJ2-4; 7 bases fit TRBD2. The CDR3 runs to 14 residues. The germline V gene encodes CDR1 MNHEY and CDR2 SVGEGT. V trimming: 8 bases; J trimming: 7 bases; junction bases outside the gene matches: 11. The CDR3 spells CASRAAGVMNIQYF. The CDR3 nucleotides read TGTGCCAGCCGGGCGGCGGGAGTGATGAACATTCAGTACTTC.

As regards this clonotype: A much larger clone lies one base from this, so it may be a read error. The chain joins TRBV29-1 to TRBJ2-2, with D possibly being TRBD1 (6 bases). This CDR3 region has 14 residues. CDR1 is SQVTM and CDR2 is ANQGSEA in the germline V gene. V lost 4 bases and J lost 4, with 13 bases in between. This CDR3 is CSVAGQAATGELFF. CDR3 DNA: TGCAGCGTTGCGGGACAAGCGGCCACCGGGGAGCTGTTTTTT.

The V call is TRBV21-1, the J call TRBJ2-1; whether TRBD2, the table's D call, matches the DNA was not checked. TRBV21-1 is a pseudogene. This CDR3 region has 17 residues. The CDR3 sequence is CASSIPASGTSYNEQFF. The CDR3 DNA reads as TGTGCCAGCAGCATCCCCGCTAGCGGGACCTCCTACAATGAGCAGTTCTTC.

About this clonotype itself: A much larger clone is a single base away; this may be a read error. The gene calls are TRBV12-3 or TRBV12-4 and TRBJ1-6; unclear D gene. The CDR3 is made up of 16 amino acids. The chain's CDR3 is CASSEGGRADNSPPHF. CDR3 nucleotide sequence: TGTGCCAGCAGTGAAGGAGGGAGGGCGGATAATTCACCCCCCCACTTT.

As to this clonotype: The junction and the germline gene differ at one end; a read error may be behind it. This chain joins TRBV11-3 and TRBJ2-1; no definite D call. CDR3 length: 12 residues. Looked up from germline, CDR1 is SGHNT and CDR2 is YENEEA. CDR3 sequence (DNA): TGTGCCAGCAGCTTACAACAAAATGAGCAGCTCTTC. Translation: CASSLQQNEQLF. Based on the CDR3 plus reference TRBV11-3 and TRBJ2-1, the full variable domain is EAGVVQSPRYKIIEKKQPVAFWCNPISGHNTLYWYLQNLGQGPELLIRYENEEAVDDSQLPKDRFSAERLKGVDSTLKIQPAELGDSAVYLCASSLQQNEQLFGPGTRLTVL.

The table lists this clonotype with many counts. This chain uses TRBV12-3 or TRBV12-4 with TRBJ2-2; D is ambiguous. V dropped 8 bases and J dropped 7 bases, with 8 bases sitting between them. This CDR3 contains 11 residues. CDR3 amino acids: CASRSSGELFF. The DNA of the CDR3 is TGTGCCAGCCGGTCAAGCGGGGAGCTGTTTTTT.

This sequence joins TRBV2 and TRBJ2-3, with D unresolved. This CDR3 is 11 amino acids long. The germline gives CDR1 SNHLY, CDR2 FYNNEI. V lost 7 bases, J lost 6 bases, and 8 bases lay in between. CDR3 nucleotide sequence: TGTGCCAGCAAAGTTTATGATACGCAGTATTTT. It specifies CASKVYDTQYF.

This clonotype has at least ten counts. The gene calls are TRBV6-5 and TRBJ1-1; maybe TRBD1 (5 bases). This CDR3 contains 14 residues. Trimming removed 6 bases from V and 3 bases from J, with 14 bases in between. Looked up from germline, CDR1 is MNHEY and CDR2 is SVGAGI. Here the CDR3 reads CASRRSQGHTEAFF. Here the CDR3 DNA reads TGTGCCAGCAGACGTTCTCAGGGCCACACTGAAGCTTTCTTT.

A note on this clonotype: The junction and the germline gene differ at one end; a read error may be behind it. The chain couples TRBV6-6 to TRBJ2-1, with D unresolved. The germline gives CDR1 MNHNY, CDR2 SVGAGI (reference sequence). This CDR3 is 12 amino acids long. The DNA of the CDR3 is TGTGTCAGCAGTTATCCCTCCAATGAGCAGTTCTTC. Translation: CVSSYPSNEQFF.

This rearrangement joins TRBV5-1 to TRBJ1-2; D unresolved. CDR3 length equals 15 residues. The V end lost 4 bases, the J end lost 2 bases, and 15 bases lay between the germline ends. The germline CDR1 and CDR2 sequences are SGHRS and YFSETQ. CDR3 region: CASSPGHGLNYGYTF. The CDR3 nucleotides read TGCGCCAGCAGCCCGGGCCATGGGTTAAACTATGGCTACACCTTC.

Comment on this clonotype: A read error may produce the germline difference seen at one junction end. This sequence joins TRBV6-5 and TRBJ1-1, with D possibly TRBD1 on 5 matching bases. The CDR3 has 15 amino acids. Looked up from germline, CDR1 is MNHEY and CDR2 is SVGAGI. CDR3 loop: CASIYRVGVNTEAFF. CDR3 nucleotides: TGTGCCAGCATCTACCGTGTAGGGGTGAACACTGAAGCCTTCTTT.

This clonotype was seen only a few times. The chain couples TRBV6-2 or TRBV6-3 to TRBJ2-6, with D perhaps TRBD1 or TRBD2 (6 bases each). CDR3 size: 17 residues. Trimming stripped 6 bases from V and 4 bases from J, with 19 bases between. Germline CDR1 and CDR2: MNHEY and SVGEGT. The CDR3 protein is CASRTSTRGDGANVLTF. In nucleotides, the CDR3 is TGTGCCAGCAGAACTTCTACAAGGGGGGACGGGGCCAACGTCCTGACTTTC.

This clonotype was seen a handful of times. The rearrangement links TRBV7-9 to TRBJ1-1, with D uncertain. Trimming stripped 5 bases from V and 3 bases from J, with 7 bases between. CDR1 is SEHNR, CDR2 FQNEAQ, per germline (reference sequence). The CDR3 sequence is 12 residues long. CDR3: CASSTEYTEAFF. CDR3 nucleotides: TGTGCCAGCAGCACCGAATACACTGAAGCTTTCTTT.

As to this clonotype: A much larger clone differs by one base, so this may be a read error. The chain recombines TRBV6-6 with TRBJ1-1, with 7 bases aligning to TRBD1. The length of the CDR3 is 14 residues. In germline, CDR1 is MNHNY, CDR2 SVGAGI (reference sequence). CDR3 sequence reads: CASSSDRLNTEAIF. The CDR3 DNA sequence: TGTGCCAGCAGTTCGGACAGGCTGAACACTGAAGCTATCTTT.

With regard to this clonotype: One end of the junction varies from germline; a read error may be responsible. The genes are TRBV11-1 and TRBJ2-6, with a weak D call TRBD1 (7 bases). CDR1 is SGHAT, CDR2 FQDESV, per germline (reference sequence). This CDR3 is 18 amino acids long. The CDR3 DNA reads as TGTGTCAGCAGCTTACCCCGACAGGGAGGATCTGGGGCTAACGTCCTGACTTTC. This gives the protein CVSSLPRQGGSGANVLTF.